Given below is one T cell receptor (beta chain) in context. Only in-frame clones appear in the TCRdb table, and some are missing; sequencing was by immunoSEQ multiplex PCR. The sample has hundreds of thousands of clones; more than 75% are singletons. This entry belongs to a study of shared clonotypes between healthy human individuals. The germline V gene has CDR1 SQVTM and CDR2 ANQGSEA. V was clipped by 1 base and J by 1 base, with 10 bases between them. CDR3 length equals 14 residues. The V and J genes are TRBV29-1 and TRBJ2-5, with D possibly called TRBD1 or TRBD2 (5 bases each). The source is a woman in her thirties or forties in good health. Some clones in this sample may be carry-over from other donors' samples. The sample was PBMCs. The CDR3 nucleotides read TGCAGCGTTGAAGTTACTAGGGGCCAAGAGACCCAGTACTTC. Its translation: CSVEVTRGQETQYF.